This TCR beta chain is drawn from a study of early T cells in non-severe SARS-CoV-2 infection. Background on the study: It was bulk RNA from unsorted whole blood that was sequenced, and the chains were unpaired.

The V end lost 5 bases, the J end lost 4 bases, and 25 bases lay between the germline ends. The CDR3 is 17 residues long. Germline V gene lookup returns CDR1 SGHRS and CDR2 YFSETQ. Individual cDNA molecules carried attached unique molecular identifiers. A single record per CDR3 protein comes from TCRdb applying MiXCR to the 5' RACE reads. The profile shows roughly 56,000 distinct CDR3 sequences, 12% of them singletons. This clonotype was recorded at least ten times. The clonotype was recovered from an adult who was a healthcare worker with PCR-confirmed SARS-CoV-2 infection or an uninfected control (not recorded which). Input material: whole blood. V and J are TRBV5-1 and TRBJ2-7; weak D call: TRBD2 (6 bases). CDR3 in amino acids: CASRDRGGSLPPYEQYF. The DNA for the CDR3 is TGCGCCAGCAGGGATCGGGGAGGTTCACTCCCACCGTACGAGCAGTACTTC.